These T cell receptor beta chains were read from a single sample in a study of CD4+ T cells in melanoma. Method: immunoSEQ multiplex PCR; TCRdb's copy keeps in-frame clones and lacks some. The table has fewer than 20,000 clones, more than 70% seen once. The sample taken for sequencing was cells from a culture (not recorded whether cultured in vitro). The receptors stem from a human donor with melanoma. Both conserved end residues are part of each CDR3. The order of the fields is clone size, D gene, V gene, J gene, CDR3 DNA, CDR3 protein. A D gene is named only where the DNA matches it firmly. Clone size is shown for a subset of rows, as once, few, many or a class of expanded clone.

size: .
D: TRBD2
V: TRBV10-3
J: TRBJ2-5
DNA: TGTGCCATCAGTGAGTCGGGTGCAGCGGGGGGGATGCAAGAGACCCAGTACTTC
CDR3: CAISESGAAGGMQETQYF

size: .
D: .
V: TRBV7-8
J: TRBJ1-5
DNA: TGTGCCAGCAGCCGGACAGCCCATCAGCCCCAGCATTTT
CDR3: CASSRTAHQPQHF

size: .
D: .
V: TRBV11-3
J: TRBJ2-1
DNA: TGTGCCAGCAGCCCTTCGACCTGGCTCGGGGAAGATGCCTACAATGAGCAGTTCTTC
CDR3: CASSPSTWLGEDAYNEQFF

size: once
D: .
V: TRBV11-2
J: TRBJ2-3
DNA: TGTGCCAGCAGCCCCAGGGGTGATACGCAGTATTTT
CDR3: CASSPRGDTQYF

size: .
D: .
V: TRBV6-1
J: TRBJ1-2
DNA: TGTGCCAGCAAATTGCGGGGGGCGGGCTATGGCTACACCTTC
CDR3: CASKLRGAGYGYTF

size: .
D: TRBD1
V: TRBV6-6
J: TRBJ1-5
DNA: TGTGCCAGCAGTTACTCCAGACAGGGAGATCAGCCCCAGCATTTT
CDR3: CASSYSRQGDQPQHF

size: .
D: .
V: TRBV7-9
J: TRBJ2-1
DNA: TGTGCCAGCAGCTTAGGGGATTACGCCCCCCGGCAGTTCTTC
CDR3: CASSLGDYAPRQFF

size: .
D: TRBD2
V: TRBV7-2
J: TRBJ2-1
DNA: TGTGCCAGCAGCTTAGCCTCTAGCGGGGGAATAGGTGAGCAGTTCTTC
CDR3: CASSLASSGGIGEQFF

size: once
D: TRBD1
V: TRBV7-2
J: TRBJ1-3
DNA: TGTGCCAGCAGCTTTGACAGGGGCGGTGGAAACACCATATATTTT
CDR3: CASSFDRGGGNTIYF

size: .
D: TRBD1
V: TRBV10-2
J: TRBJ2-5
DNA: TGCGCCAGCAGCAAGGACAGGCAAGAGACCCAGTACTTC
CDR3: CASSKDRQETQYF

size: few
D: .
V: TRBV2
J: TRBJ2-6
DNA: TGTGCCAGCAGGGCTGGGGCCAACGTCCTGACTTTC
CDR3: CASRAGANVLTF

size: .
D: TRBD1
V: TRBV6-1
J: TRBJ1-5
DNA: TGTGCCAGCAGTGACTACAGGGGCATCAATCAGCCCCAGCATTTT
CDR3: CASSDYRGINQPQHF

size: .
D: .
V: TRBV6-1
J: TRBJ1-5
DNA: TGTGCCAGCAGTGCCCAGGGAGGCCATCAGCCCCAGCATTTT
CDR3: CASSAQGGHQPQHF

size: few
D: TRBD2
V: TRBV19
J: TRBJ2-2
DNA: TGTGCCAGTAGTATCTCCAGCGGGGGTGCCGGGGAGCTGTTTTTT
CDR3: CASSISSGGAGELFF

size: .
D: .
V: TRBV7-9
J: TRBJ2-1
DNA: TGTGCCAGCAGCTTTGGGTCGTTGAATGAGCAGTTCTTC
CDR3: CASSFGSLNEQFF

size: .
D: TRBD1
V: TRBV5-1
J: TRBJ1-1
DNA: TGCGCCAGCAGCTTGGGACAGGGAGTGATGAACACTGAAGCTTTCTTT
CDR3: CASSLGQGVMNTEAFF

size: few
D: TRBD1
V: TRBV9
J: TRBJ1-6
DNA: TGTGCCAGCAGCCTGGGACAGTATAATTCACCCCTCCACTTT
CDR3: CASSLGQYNSPLHF

size: .
D: .
V: TRBV30
J: TRBJ1-2
DNA: TGTGCCTGGAGTCGGATGGAGGGGTATGGCTACACCTTC
CDR3: CAWSRMEGYGYTF

size: few
D: .
V: TRBV14
J: TRBJ1-6
DNA: TGTGCCAGCAGCTCACAGGGTTTGAATTCACCCCTCCACTTT
CDR3: CASSSQGLNSPLHF

size: .
D: TRBD1
V: TRBV5-6
J: TRBJ2-7
DNA: TGTGCCAGCAGCTTGCTACAGGGGCAGGGCGAGCAGTACTTC
CDR3: CASSLLQGQGEQYF

size: .
D: TRBD2
V: TRBV2
J: TRBJ2-7
DNA: TGTGCCAGCAGTGCAGCGGGGCTAAGGGACGAGCAGTACTTC
CDR3: CASSAAGLRDEQYF

size: .
D: .
V: TRBV30
J: TRBJ1-4
DNA: TGTGCCTGGAGTGCTATCAAGGAAAAACTGTTTTTT
CDR3: CAWSAIKEKLFF

size: .
D: .
V: TRBV13
J: TRBJ2-7
DNA: TGTGCCAGCAGCCTAAGGAGCTCCTACGAGCAGTACTTC
CDR3: CASSLRSSYEQYF

size: .
D: TRBD1
V: TRBV5-1
J: TRBJ2-7
DNA: TGCGCCAGCAGCTGGGAACAGGGGGCGCGAACCGAGCAGTACTTC
CDR3: CASSWEQGARTEQYF

size: few
D: TRBD1
V: TRBV18
J: TRBJ1-5
DNA: TGTGCCAGCTCACCGACAGGGCCCGATTATAGCAATCAGCCCCAGCATTTT
CDR3: CASSPTGPDYSNQPQHF

size: .
D: .
V: TRBV2
J: TRBJ1-2
DNA: TGTGCCAGCAGTGCAACAGCTAACTATGGCTACACCTTC
CDR3: CASSATANYGYTF

size: .
D: TRBD1
V: TRBV5-1
J: TRBJ2-7
DNA: TGCGCCAGCAGCTTAGGCAGGGGGCGAGAGCAGTACTTC
CDR3: CASSLGRGREQYF

size: .
D: TRBD1
V: TRBV27
J: TRBJ2-1
DNA: TGTGCCAGCAGTTTATCTACAGGGGTCCGGAATGAGCAGTTCTTC
CDR3: CASSLSTGVRNEQFF

size: few
D: .
V: TRBV7-8
J: TRBJ1-2
DNA: TGTGCCAGCAGCTTAGCGGCGAGACTCCGGGCGGCTGGCTACACCTTC
CDR3: CASSLAARLRAAGYTF

size: .
D: .
V: TRBV30
J: TRBJ1-6
DNA: TGTGCCTGGACTTGGGGAAGTGGATCACCCCTCCACTTT
CDR3: CAWTWGSGSPLHF